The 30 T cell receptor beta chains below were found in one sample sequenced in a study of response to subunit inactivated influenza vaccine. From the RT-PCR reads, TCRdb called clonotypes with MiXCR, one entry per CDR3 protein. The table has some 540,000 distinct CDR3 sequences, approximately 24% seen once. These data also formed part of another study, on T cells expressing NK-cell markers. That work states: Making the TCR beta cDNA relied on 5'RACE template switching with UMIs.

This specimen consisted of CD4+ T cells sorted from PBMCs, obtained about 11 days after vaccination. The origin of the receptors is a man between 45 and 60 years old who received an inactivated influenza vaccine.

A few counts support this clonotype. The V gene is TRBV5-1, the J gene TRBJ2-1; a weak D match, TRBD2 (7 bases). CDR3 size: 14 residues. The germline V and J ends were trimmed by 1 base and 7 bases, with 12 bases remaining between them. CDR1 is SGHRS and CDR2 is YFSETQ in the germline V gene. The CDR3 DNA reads TGCGCCAGCAGCTTGTTGGGGGGGGCTAATGAGCAGTTCTTC. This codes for CASSLLGGANEQFF.

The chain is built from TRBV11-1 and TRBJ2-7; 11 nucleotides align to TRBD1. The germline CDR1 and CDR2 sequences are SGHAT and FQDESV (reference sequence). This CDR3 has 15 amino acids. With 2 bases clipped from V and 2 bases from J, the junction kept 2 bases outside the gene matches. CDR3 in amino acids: CASSLLGQGAYEQYF. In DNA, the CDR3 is TGTGCCAGCAGCTTACTGGGACAGGGGGCCTACGAGCAGTACTTC.

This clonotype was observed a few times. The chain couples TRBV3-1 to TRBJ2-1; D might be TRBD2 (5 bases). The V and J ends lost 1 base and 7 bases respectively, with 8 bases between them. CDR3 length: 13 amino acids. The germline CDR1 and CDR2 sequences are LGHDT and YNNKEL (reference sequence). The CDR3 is CASSQGRGNEQFF. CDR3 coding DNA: TGTGCCAGCAGCCAAGGAAGAGGGAATGAGCAGTTCTTC.

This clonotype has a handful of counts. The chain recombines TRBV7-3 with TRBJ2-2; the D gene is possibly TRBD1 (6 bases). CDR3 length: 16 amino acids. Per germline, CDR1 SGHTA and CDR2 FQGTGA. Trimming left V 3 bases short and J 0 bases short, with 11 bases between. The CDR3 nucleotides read TGTGCCAGCAGCTTCGGACAGCCCTCGAACACCGGGGAGCTGTTTTTT. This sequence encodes CASSFGQPSNTGELFF.

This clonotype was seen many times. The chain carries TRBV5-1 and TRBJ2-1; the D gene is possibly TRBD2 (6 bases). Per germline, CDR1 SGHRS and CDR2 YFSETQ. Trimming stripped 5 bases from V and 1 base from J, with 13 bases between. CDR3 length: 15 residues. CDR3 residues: CASRPEGLSYNEQFF. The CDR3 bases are TGCGCCAGCAGACCGGAGGGGCTATCCTACAATGAGCAGTTCTTC.

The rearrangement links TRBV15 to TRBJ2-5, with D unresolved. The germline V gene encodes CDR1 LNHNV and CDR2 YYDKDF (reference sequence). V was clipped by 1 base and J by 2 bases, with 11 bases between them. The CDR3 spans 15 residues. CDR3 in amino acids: CATSRGLFTQETQYF. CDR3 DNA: TGTGCCACCAGCAGAGGACTGTTCACTCAAGAGACCCAGTACTTC.

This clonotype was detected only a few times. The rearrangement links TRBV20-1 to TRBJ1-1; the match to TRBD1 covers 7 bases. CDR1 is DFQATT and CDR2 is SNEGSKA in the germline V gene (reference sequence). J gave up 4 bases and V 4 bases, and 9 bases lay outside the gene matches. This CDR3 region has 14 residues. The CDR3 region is CSAIRQTGVTEAFF. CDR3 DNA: TGCAGTGCTATAAGACAAACAGGGGTCACTGAAGCTTTCTTT.

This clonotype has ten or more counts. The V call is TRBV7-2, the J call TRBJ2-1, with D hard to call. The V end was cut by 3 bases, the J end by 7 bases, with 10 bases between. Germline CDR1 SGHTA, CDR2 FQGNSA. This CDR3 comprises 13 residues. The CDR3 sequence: CASSFWGENEQFF. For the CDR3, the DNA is TGTGCCAGCAGCTTTTGGGGTGAGAATGAGCAGTTCTTC.

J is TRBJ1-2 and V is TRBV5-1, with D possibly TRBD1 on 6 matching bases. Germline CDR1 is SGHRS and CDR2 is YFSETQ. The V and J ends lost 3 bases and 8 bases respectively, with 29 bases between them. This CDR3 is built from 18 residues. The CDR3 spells CASSSKGQRGGSSWGYTF. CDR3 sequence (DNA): TGCGCCAGCAGCTCAAAAGGACAGAGGGGAGGATCGTCGTGGGGCTACACCTTC.

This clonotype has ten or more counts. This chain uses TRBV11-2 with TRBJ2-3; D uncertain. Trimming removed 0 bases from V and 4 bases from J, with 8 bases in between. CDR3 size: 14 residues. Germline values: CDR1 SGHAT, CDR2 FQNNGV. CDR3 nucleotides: TGTGCCAGCAGCTTAGATCCCTCCCCAGATACGCAGTATTTT. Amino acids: CASSLDPSPDTQYF. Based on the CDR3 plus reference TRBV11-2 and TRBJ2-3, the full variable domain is EAGVAQSPRYKIIEKRQSVAFWCNPISGHATLYWYQQILGQGPKLLIQFQNNGVVDDSQLPKDRFSAERLKGVDSTLKIQPAKLEDSAVYLCASSLDPSPDTQYFGPGTRLTVL.

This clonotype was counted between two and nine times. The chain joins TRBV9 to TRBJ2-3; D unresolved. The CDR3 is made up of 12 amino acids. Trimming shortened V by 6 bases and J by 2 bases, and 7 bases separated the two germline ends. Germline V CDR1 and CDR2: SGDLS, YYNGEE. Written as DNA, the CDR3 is TGTGCCAGCAAAGGGATCACAGATACGCAGTATTTT. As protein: CASKGITDTQYF.

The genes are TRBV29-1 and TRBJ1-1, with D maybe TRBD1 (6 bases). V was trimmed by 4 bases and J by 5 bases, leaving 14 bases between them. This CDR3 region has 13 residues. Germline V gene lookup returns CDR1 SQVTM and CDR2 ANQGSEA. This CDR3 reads CSVVGRGGTEAFF. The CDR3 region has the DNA TGCAGCGTTGTTGGGAGGGGGGGAACTGAAGCTTTCTTT.

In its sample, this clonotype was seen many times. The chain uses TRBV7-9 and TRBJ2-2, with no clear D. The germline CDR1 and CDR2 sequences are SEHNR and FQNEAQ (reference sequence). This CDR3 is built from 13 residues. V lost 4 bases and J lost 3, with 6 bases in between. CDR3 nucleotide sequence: TGTGCCAGCAGCTCAAGTTACACCGGGGAGCTGTTTTTT. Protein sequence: CASSSSYTGELFF.

The CDR3: CASSSEQDTSSGNTIYF. CDR3 coding DNA: TGTGCCAGTAGCTCGGAGCAGGACACCTCCTCTGGAAACACCATATATTTT. This chain links TRBV19 with TRBJ1-3; D might be TRBD1 (5 bases). Trimming cost V 6 bases and J 0 bases, with 18 bases left between them. The CDR3 extends over 17 amino acids. The germline gives CDR1 LNHDA, CDR2 SQIVND (reference sequence).

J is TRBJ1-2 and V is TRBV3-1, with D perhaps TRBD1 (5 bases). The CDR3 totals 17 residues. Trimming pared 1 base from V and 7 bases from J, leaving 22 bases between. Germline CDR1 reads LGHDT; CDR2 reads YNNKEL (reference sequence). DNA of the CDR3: TGTGCCAGCAGCCAAGCGCTTCCGGGACTCATCTTGGGTGGCTACACCTTC. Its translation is CASSQALPGLILGGYTF.

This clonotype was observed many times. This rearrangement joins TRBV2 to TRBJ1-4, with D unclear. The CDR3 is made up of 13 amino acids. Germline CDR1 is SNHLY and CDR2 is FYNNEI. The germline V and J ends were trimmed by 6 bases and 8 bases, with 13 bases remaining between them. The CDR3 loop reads CASRGLQGEKLFF. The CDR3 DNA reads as TGTGCCAGCAGAGGATTACAAGGGGAAAAACTGTTTTTT.

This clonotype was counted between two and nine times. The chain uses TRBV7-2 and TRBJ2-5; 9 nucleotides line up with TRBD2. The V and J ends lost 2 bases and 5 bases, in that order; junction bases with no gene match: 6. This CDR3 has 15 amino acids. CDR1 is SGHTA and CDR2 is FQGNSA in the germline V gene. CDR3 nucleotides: TGTGCCAGCAGCTTAAGTAGCGGGGGCTTCGAGACCCAGTACTTC. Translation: CASSLSSGGFETQYF. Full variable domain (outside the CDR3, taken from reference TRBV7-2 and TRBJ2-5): GAGVSQSPSNKVTEKGKDVELRCDPISGHTALYWYRQSLGQGLEFLIYFQGNSAPDKSGLPSDRFSAERTGGSVSTLTIQRTQQEDSAVYLCASSLSSGGFETQYFGPGTRLLVL.

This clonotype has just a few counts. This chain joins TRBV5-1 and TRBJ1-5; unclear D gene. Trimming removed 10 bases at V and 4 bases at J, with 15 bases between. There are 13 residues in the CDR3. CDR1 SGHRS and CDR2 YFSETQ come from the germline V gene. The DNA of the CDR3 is TGCGCCCCGCGTCGGGCATATAATCAGCCCCAGCATTTT. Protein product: CAPRRAYNQPQHF. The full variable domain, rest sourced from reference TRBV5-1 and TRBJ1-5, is KAGVTQTPRYLIKTRGQQVTLSCSPISGHRSVSWYQQTPGQGLQFLFEYFSETQRNKGNFPGRFSGRQFSNSRSEMNVSTLELGDSALYLCAPRRAYNQPQHFGDGTRLSIL.

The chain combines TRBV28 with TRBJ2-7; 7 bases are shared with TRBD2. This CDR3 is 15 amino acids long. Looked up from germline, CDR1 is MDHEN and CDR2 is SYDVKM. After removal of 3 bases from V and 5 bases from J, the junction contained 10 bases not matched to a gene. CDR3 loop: CASSFSPAGVHEQYF. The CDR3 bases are TGTGCCAGCAGTTTTTCCCCGGCGGGAGTCCACGAGCAGTACTTC.

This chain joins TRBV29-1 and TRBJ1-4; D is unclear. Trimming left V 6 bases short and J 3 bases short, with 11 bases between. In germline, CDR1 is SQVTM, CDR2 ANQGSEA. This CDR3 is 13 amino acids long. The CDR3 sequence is CSVAGFANEKLFF. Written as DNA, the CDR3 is TGCAGCGTGGCAGGTTTTGCTAATGAAAAACTGTTTTTT.

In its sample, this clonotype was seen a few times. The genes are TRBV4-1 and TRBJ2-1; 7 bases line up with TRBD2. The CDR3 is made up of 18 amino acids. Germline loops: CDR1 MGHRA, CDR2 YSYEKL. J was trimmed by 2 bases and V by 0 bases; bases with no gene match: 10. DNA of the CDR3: TGCGCCAGCAGCCAAGATCCAGACAGAGCGGGAACCTACAATGAGCAGTTCTTC. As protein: CASSQDPDRAGTYNEQFF.

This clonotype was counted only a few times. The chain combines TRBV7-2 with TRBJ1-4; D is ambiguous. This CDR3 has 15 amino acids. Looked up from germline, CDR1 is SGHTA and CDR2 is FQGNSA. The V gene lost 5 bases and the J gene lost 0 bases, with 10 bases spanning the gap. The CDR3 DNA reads TGTGCCAGCAGCCCAGACATTTCAACTAATGAAAAACTGTTTTTT. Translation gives CASSPDISTNEKLFF.

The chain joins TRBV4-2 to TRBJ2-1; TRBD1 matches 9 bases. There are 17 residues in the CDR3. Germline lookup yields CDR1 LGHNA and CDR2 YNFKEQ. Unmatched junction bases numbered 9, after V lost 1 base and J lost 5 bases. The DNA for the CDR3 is TGTGCCAGCAGCCAAGCCATCCCCGGGACAGGGAACAATGAGCAGTTCTTC. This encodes CASSQAIPGTGNNEQFF.

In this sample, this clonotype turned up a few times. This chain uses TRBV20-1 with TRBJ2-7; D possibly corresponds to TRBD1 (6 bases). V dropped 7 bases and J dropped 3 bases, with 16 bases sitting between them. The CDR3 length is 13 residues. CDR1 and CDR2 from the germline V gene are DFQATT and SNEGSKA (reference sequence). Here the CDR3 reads CSVRPGQSYEQYF. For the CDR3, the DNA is TGCAGTGTCAGACCCGGACAGAGCTACGAGCAGTACTTC.

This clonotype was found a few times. The CDR3 nucleotides are TGTGCCAGCAGCGTAGATGGGACAGCTATGAACACTGAAGCTTTCTTT. Translated: CASSVDGTAMNTEAFF. The chain carries TRBV9 and TRBJ1-1; the match to TRBD1 covers 7 bases. Unmatched junction bases numbered 5, after V lost 0 bases and J lost 0 bases. There are 16 residues in the CDR3. In germline, CDR1 is SGDLS, CDR2 YYNGEE.

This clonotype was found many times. The CDR3 sequence is CASSLALSGDTDTQYF. The CDR3 DNA follows: TGCGCCAGCAGCTTGGCCCTCAGCGGGGACACAGATACGCAGTATTTT. The V call is TRBV5-1, the J call TRBJ2-3; 7 nucleotides line up with TRBD2. The CDR3 loop spans 16 amino acids. V was pared by 0 bases and J by 2 bases, with 6 bases of the junction left unmatched. Germline-derived CDR1 and CDR2 are SGHRS and YFSETQ.

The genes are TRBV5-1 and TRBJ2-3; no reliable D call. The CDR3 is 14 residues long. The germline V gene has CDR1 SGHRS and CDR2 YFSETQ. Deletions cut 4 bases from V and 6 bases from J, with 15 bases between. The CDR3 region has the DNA TGCGCCAGCAGCCTTCACCGGGTCGGGGATACGCAGTATTTT. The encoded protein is CASSLHRVGDTQYF.

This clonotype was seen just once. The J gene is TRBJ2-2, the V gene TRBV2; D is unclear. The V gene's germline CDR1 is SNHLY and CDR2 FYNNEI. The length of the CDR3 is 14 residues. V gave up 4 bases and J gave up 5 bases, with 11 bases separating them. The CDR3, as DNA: TGTGCCAGCAGTGTCCGAGGTCTGACCGGGGAGCTGTTTTTT. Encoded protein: CASSVRGLTGELFF.

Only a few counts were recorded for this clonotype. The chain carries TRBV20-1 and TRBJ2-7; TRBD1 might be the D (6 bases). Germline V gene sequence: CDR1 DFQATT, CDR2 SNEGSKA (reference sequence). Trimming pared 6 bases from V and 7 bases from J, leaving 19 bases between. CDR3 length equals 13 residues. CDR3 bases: TGCAGTGCAACAGGACAGATAGATCAGGAGCAGTACTTC. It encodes CSATGQIDQEQYF.

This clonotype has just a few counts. CDR3 coding DNA: TGTGCCAGCAGTTTAATTACAGGGGGAATGAACACTGAAGCTTTCTTT. This encodes CASSLITGGMNTEAFF. This chain uses TRBV28 with TRBJ1-1; TRBD1 agrees at 8 bases. The germline V gene has CDR1 MDHEN and CDR2 SYDVKM. V lost 2 bases and J lost 0; bases outside the gene matches: 5. The CDR3 totals 16 residues. Together with reference TRBV28 and TRBJ1-1, the CDR3 gives the full variable domain: DVKVTQSSRYLVKRTGEKVFLECVQDMDHENMFWYRQDPGLGLRLIYFSYDVKMKEKGDIPEGYSVSREKKERFSLILESASTNQTSMYLCASSLITGGMNTEAFFGQGTRLTVV.